The 22 T cell receptor beta chains presented below share a single source sample, sequenced in a study of cytomegalovirus exposure and HLA in healthy donors. PCR amplification relied on 60 Vbeta primers (plus 13 Jbeta primers). Some clones are missing from TCRdb's copy, which holds only in-frame ones; the method was immunoSEQ multiplex PCR. The repertoire consists of some 200,000 clones, with around 74% occurring once and the leading ten covering roughly 1.4%. Sequencing was carried out using PBMCs. These TCRs come from a girl aged 5-17 years in good health and CMV-seropositive.

The genes are TRBV28 and TRBJ2-3; D is possibly TRBD2 (7 bases). Germline assignment: CDR1 MDHEN and CDR2 SYDVKM. V was trimmed by 1 base and J by 12 bases, leaving 17 bases between them. The CDR3 runs 14 residues. The CDR3 protein is CASSLLGGGPFQYF. The CDR3, as DNA: TGTGCCAGCAGTTTATTGGGGGGGGGCCCCTTTCAGTATTTT.

V usage is TRBV25-1 and J usage is TRBJ2-4; D possibly corresponds to TRBD1 (6 bases). Germline CDR1 and CDR2: MGHDK and SYGVNS. The CDR3 contains 14 residues. The V end lost 8 bases, the J end lost 3 bases, and 14 bases lay between the germline ends. The CDR3 nucleotides read TGTGCCAGCTGTTCAGGGGTCGGCAAAAACATTCAGTACTTC. It is translated as CASCSGVGKNIQYF.

This chain links TRBV18 with TRBJ2-5; D is perhaps TRBD1 (6 bases). Trimming cost V 4 bases and J 5 bases, with 8 bases left between them. This CDR3 has 12 amino acids. Germline V lookup: CDR1 KGHSH, CDR2 LQKENI. In DNA, the CDR3 is TGTGCCAGCTCACAGGGGGAGGAGACCCAGTACTTC. Translating it yields CASSQGEETQYF.

This rearrangement joins TRBV27 to TRBJ2-2; 12 bases fit TRBD2. CDR1 is MNHEY, CDR2 SMNVEV, per germline (reference sequence). V shed 7 bases and J 1 base; nucleotides not matched to a gene: 1. The CDR3 spans 15 residues. CDR3 sequence (DNA): TGTGCCAGCAAGACTAGCGGGGGGAACACCGGGGAGCTGTTTTTT. Its translation is CASKTSGGNTGELFF.

The chain links TRBV2 to TRBJ1-6, with 8 bases identical to TRBD1. The junction had 6 bases not matched to a gene; V was cut back by 10 bases and J by 7 bases. CDR3 length: 13 amino acids. Germline CDR1 and CDR2: SNHLY and FYNNEI. The CDR3 loop reads CATLRTGNSPLHF. The DNA for the CDR3 is TGTGCCACCCTAAGGACAGGGAATTCACCCCTCCACTTT. Supplemented by reference TRBV2 and TRBJ1-6, the full variable domain reads EPEVTQTPSHQVTQMGQEVILRCVPISNHLYFYWYRQILGQKVEFLVSFYNNEISEKSEIFDDQFSVERPDGSNFTLKIRSTKLEDSAMYFCATLRTGNSPLHFGNGTRLTVT.

This clone has a handful of counts. The chain combines TRBV15 with TRBJ2-3; the D gene is possibly TRBD2 (6 bases). Germline assignment: CDR1 LNHNV and CDR2 YYDKDF (reference sequence). The CDR3 has 16 amino acids. V lost 1 base and J 2 bases, leaving 13 bases between the germline ends. CDR3 loop: CATSRVFGLNTDTQYF. CDR3 DNA sequence: TGTGCCACCAGCAGAGTATTTGGACTAAACACAGATACGCAGTATTTT.

V usage is TRBV6-4 and J usage is TRBJ2-6; TRBD1 matches 9 bases. V trimming: 5 bases; J trimming: 1 base; junction bases outside the gene matches: 6. This CDR3 spans 17 amino acids. Per germline, CDR1 MRHNA and CDR2 SNTAGT. Here the CDR3 reads CASSPGTGQSGANVLTF. Here the CDR3 DNA reads TGTGCCAGCAGTCCCGGGACAGGGCAGTCTGGGGCCAACGTCCTGACTTTC.

The rearrangement joins TRBV19 to TRBJ2-5, with D possibly TRBD2 on 5 matching bases. Germline V CDR1 and CDR2: LNHDA, SQIVND (reference sequence). With 5 bases removed from V and 4 bases from J, the gap between germline ends came to 20 bases. This CDR3 has 16 amino acids. The DNA for the CDR3 is TGTGCCAGTAGTTCAACCTCCGGGATCACGGGAGAGACCCAGTACTTC. Translated: CASSSTSGITGETQYF.

The chain is built from TRBV10-3 and TRBJ2-3; D may be TRBD1 (6 bases). This CDR3 comprises 15 residues. From germline, CDR1 is ENHRY and CDR2 SYGVKD. V lost 2 bases and J lost 1, with 10 bases in between. The CDR3 sequence: CAISEAWGRTDTQYF. The CDR3 DNA sequence: TGTGCCATCAGTGAGGCGTGGGGGCGCACAGATACGCAGTATTTT.

The rearrangement uses TRBV7-9 and TRBJ2-7, with 7 positions matching TRBD1. This CDR3 comprises 11 residues. The germline gives CDR1 SEHNR, CDR2 FQNEAQ (reference sequence). V lost 1 base, J lost 13 bases, and 4 bases stayed unmatched. This chain's CDR3 is CASSLGDRLYF. For the CDR3, the DNA is TGTGCCAGCAGCTTAGGGGACAGACTTTACTTC.

Remarks on this clone: Its ends do not fully match the called genes, so a read error is possible. The V call is TRBV7-9, the J call TRBJ1-2; the D gene is possibly TRBD1 (5 bases). Germline CDR1 is SEHNR and CDR2 is FQNEAQ (reference sequence). This CDR3 is 14 amino acids long. The DNA of the CDR3 is TGTTCCAGCAGCTCCTCCAGTGGGGCCTATGGCTACACCTTC. Translated: CSSSSSSGAYGYTF. Supplemented by reference TRBV7-9 and TRBJ1-2, the full variable domain reads DTGVSQNPRHKITKRGQNVTFRCDPISEHNRLYWYRQTLGQGPEFLTYFQNEAQLEKSRLLSDRFSAERPKGSFSTLEIQRTEQGDSAMYLCSSSSSSGAYGYTFGSGTRLTVV.

The chain employs TRBV4-3 and TRBJ1-3, with 7 bases matching TRBD1. CDR3 length: 15 amino acids. Germline V gene sequence: CDR1 LGHNA, CDR2 YSLEER. The V and J ends lost 3 bases and 4 bases, in that order; junction bases with no gene match: 6. CDR3 nucleotide sequence: TGCGCCAGCAGCCAGGAGACAGGGTCAGGAAACACCATATATTTT. It specifies CASSQETGSGNTIYF.

The V and J genes are TRBV5-4 and TRBJ2-7, with TRBD1 as a possible D gene (6 bases). Trimming took off 4 bases at V and 3 bases at J, with 17 bases between the two ends. CDR1 SGHNT and CDR2 YYREEE come from the germline V gene (reference sequence). This CDR3 has 15 residues. CDR3 sequence: CASSQGQASLYEQYF. The CDR3 nucleotides are TGTGCCAGCAGCCAGGGGCAGGCGAGTCTCTACGAGCAGTACTTC.

The CDR3 sequence is CASSPGTRGGYTF. CDR3 DNA sequence: TGTGCCAGTAGTCCTGGGACAAGAGGCGGCTACACCTTC. The rearrangement links TRBV19 to TRBJ1-2; tentative D call: TRBD1 (6 bases). V lost 5 bases and J 8 bases, leaving 15 bases between the germline ends. The CDR3 totals 13 residues. The germline V gene has CDR1 LNHDA and CDR2 SQIVND (reference sequence).

The rearrangement links TRBV21-1 to TRBJ2-7; the table assigns TRBD1, which was not confirmed against the DNA. TRBV21-1 represents a pseudogene. CDR3 length: 20 residues. The CDR3 loop reads CASSEKNRDSSNLSSYEQYF. CDR3 DNA: TGTGCCAGCAGCGAGAAAAACCGGGACAGTTCGAACTTAAGCTCCTACGAGCAGTACTTC.

The chain carries TRBV2 and TRBJ1-5, with TRBD1 matching over 7 bases. This CDR3 contains 15 residues. V was clipped by 3 bases and J by 7 bases; unmatched bases: 9. Per germline, CDR1 SNHLY and CDR2 FYNNEI. The DNA of the CDR3 is TGTGCCAGCAGTGATCACCCCCCCAGGGGGCAGCCCCAGCATTTT. It encodes CASSDHPPRGQPQHF.

V usage is TRBV30 and J usage is TRBJ2-7; unclear D gene. The CDR3 runs 10 residues. From germline, CDR1 is GTSNPN and CDR2 SVGIG (reference sequence). With 5 bases removed from V and 6 bases from J, the gap between germline ends came to 8 bases. The CDR3 DNA is TGTGCCTGGGCCCGTAGCGAGCAGTACTTC. This sequence encodes CAWARSEQYF.

This clone was seen more than once but under ten times. The chain joins TRBV6-6 to TRBJ1-4, with D possibly being TRBD1 (6 bases). Germline V lookup: CDR1 MNHNY, CDR2 SVGAGI (reference sequence). Trimming removed 8 bases from V and 7 bases from J, with 14 bases in between. The CDR3 covers 13 residues. CDR3 coding DNA: TGTGCCAGCCTCGGCAGGGGAGTTGAAAAACTGTTTTTT. Protein: CASLGRGVEKLFF.

This clone has a handful of counts. This chain links TRBV13 with TRBJ1-6; the match to TRBD1 covers 7 bases. Germline CDR1 PRHDT, CDR2 FYEKMQ (reference sequence). The CDR3 consists of 21 residues. V lost 1 base to trimming and J lost 1 base; unmatched junction nucleotides: 16. CDR3 sequence: CASSLDWKGGPGGSYNSPLHF. In nucleotides, the CDR3 is TGTGCCAGCAGCTTAGATTGGAAAGGGGGCCCTGGAGGGTCCTATAATTCACCCCTCCACTTT.

The chain combines TRBV5-6 with TRBJ1-3; the match to TRBD1 covers 7 bases. The CDR3 covers 19 residues. V was clipped by 0 bases and J by 6 bases; unmatched bases: 18. Germline V gene lookup returns CDR1 SGHDT and CDR2 YYEEEE. CDR3 sequence reads: CASSLEHRDSVAFPNTIYF. CDR3 bases: TGTGCCAGCAGCTTGGAACACCGGGACAGCGTCGCATTCCCAAACACCATATATTTT.

The CDR3 loop reads CASSPGTPYEQYF. The CDR3 coding sequence is TGTGCCAGCAGTCCCGGGACACCCTACGAGCAGTACTTC. The J gene is TRBJ2-7, the V gene TRBV6-5; TRBD1 might be the D (6 bases). Germline CDR1 and CDR2: MNHEY and SVGAGI. The CDR3 extends over 13 amino acids. V was shortened by 5 bases and J by 2 bases, with 10 bases between the two germline ends.

CDR3 DNA: TGTGCCAGTAGTATAGAGGGGACAGAAACCTACAATGAGCAGTTCTTC. Translating it yields CASSIEGTETYNEQFF. This chain links TRBV19 with TRBJ2-1, with 7 nucleotides matching TRBD1. J gave up 2 bases and V 0 bases, and 4 bases lay outside the gene matches. The CDR3 contains 16 residues. Germline CDR1 is LNHDA and CDR2 is SQIVND (reference sequence).